Listed below are T cell receptor beta chains from one sample, sequenced in a study of blood T cells in healthy people across ages. TCRdb reprocessed the 5' RACE reads via MiXCR and lists one record per CDR3 protein. Among about 600,000 distinct CDR3 sequences, around 48% were seen once, and the ten largest hold roughly 25%. Material for sequencing was blood. The receptors were sampled from an elderly man in good health. CDR3s include the opening cysteine and the closing phenylalanine or tryptophan. Fields, in order: V gene, J gene, D gene, clone size, CDR3 protein, CDR3 DNA. The D gene is left open where the match is weak. Clone size is stated in some rows and not others, as once, few, many or a class when expanded.

TRBV4-1,TRBJ1-2,.,few,CASTRTGPYGYTF,TGCGCCAGCACCCGGACGGGGCCCTATGGCTACACCTTC
TRBV5-1,TRBJ2-5,.,.,CASSTAPGQETQYF,TGCGCCAGCAGCACCGCCCCTGGGCAAGAGACCCAGTACTTC
TRBV6-6,TRBJ1-1,.,.,CASRATSGTEAFF,TGTGCCAGCAGGGCAACTTCGGGCACTGAAGCTTTCTTT
TRBV29-1,TRBJ2-3,TRBD2,.,CSASPGGTTQYF,TGCAGCGCTTCCCCGGGAGGGACTACGCAGTATTTT
TRBV6-5,TRBJ1-1,.,many,CASSYGEGVYTEAFF,TGTGCCAGCAGTTACGGAGAGGGGGTGTACACTGAAGCTTTCTTT
TRBV7-2,TRBJ1-5,.,.,CASSLSGAAYSNQPQHF,TGTGCCAGCAGCTTATCCGGCGCCGCCTATAGCAATCAGCCCCAGCATTTT
TRBV5-1,TRBJ2-1,.,.,CASSSLEGSYNEQFF,TGCGCCAGCAGCTCCCTAGAGGGCTCCTACAATGAGCAGTTCTTC
TRBV7-6,TRBJ2-2,.,few,CASSSGTFNTGELFF,TGTGCCAGCAGCTCCGGGACATTCAACACCGGGGAGCTGTTTTTT
TRBV20-1,TRBJ1-2,.,.,CSAGRPNNYGYTF,TGCAGTGCCGGCAGACCAAATAACTATGGCTACACCTTC
TRBV7-3,TRBJ2-1,TRBD1,.,CASSLTGDEQFF,TGTGCCAGCAGCTTGACAGGGGATGAGCAGTTCTTC
TRBV20-1,TRBJ1-1,.,.,CSAGGARAFF,TGCAGTGCTGGAGGGGCGAGAGCTTTCTTT
TRBV6-5,TRBJ2-1,TRBD2,many,CASSRASGYNEQFF,TGTGCCAGCAGTCGGGCTAGCGGTTACAATGAGCAGTTCTTC
TRBV20-1,TRBJ1-2,.,few,CSGGDPNYGYTF,TGCAGCGGGGGGGATCCCAACTATGGCTACACCTTC
TRBV7-2,TRBJ2-1,TRBD2,many,CASSLSGDGEQFF,TGTGCCAGCAGCTTAAGCGGGGACGGTGAGCAGTTCTTC
TRBV9,TRBJ2-5,.,few,CASSVAGGWETQYF,TGTGCCAGCAGCGTAGCCGGGGGTTGGGAGACCCAGTACTTC
TRBV29-1,TRBJ1-1,TRBD1,.,CSATLKAGQGSTEAFF,TGCAGCGCGACCCTTAAAGCCGGACAGGGTTCTACTGAAGCTTTCTTT
TRBV5-1,TRBJ2-1,TRBD2,few,CASSLALAGGVDEQFF,TGCGCCAGCAGCTTGGCCCTAGCGGGAGGAGTGGATGAGCAGTTCTTC
TRBV25-1,TRBJ1-2,TRBD1,few,CASSEPGTGVNYGYTF,TGTGCCAGCAGTGAACCCGGGACAGGGGTTAACTATGGCTACACCTTC
TRBV4-2,TRBJ1-5,.,.,CASSREGSGNQPQHF,TGTGCCAGCAGCCGGGAAGGGAGCGGCAATCAGCCCCAGCATTTT
TRBV6-5,TRBJ2-6,TRBD1,.,CASSYSLGRDRGSGANVLTF,TGTGCCAGCAGTTACAGCTTAGGACGGGACAGGGGATCTGGGGCCAACGTCCTGACTTTC
TRBV7-9,TRBJ2-3,TRBD2,.,CASSLRPAGGPDTQYF,TGTGCCAGCAGCTTGAGACCAGCGGGGGGGCCAGATACACAGTATTTT
TRBV5-1,TRBJ2-1,TRBD2,.,CASNPKGGTYNEQFF,TGCGCCAGCAACCCCAAGGGAGGGACCTACAATGAGCAGTTCTTC
TRBV20-1,TRBJ2-5,.,.,CSARGEETQYF,TGCAGTGCCAGGGGGGAAGAGACCCAGTACTTC
TRBV6-5,TRBJ2-7,TRBD1,many,CASRTIDRGHEQYF,TGTGCCAGCAGGACCATCGACAGGGGGCACGAGCAGTACTTC
TRBV11-3,TRBJ2-1,.,.,CASSLPGRGVNEQFF,TGTGCCAGCAGCTTACCTGGCAGAGGGGTCAATGAGCAGTTCTTC
TRBV4-2,TRBJ2-1,.,.,CASSQEALGLVDEQFF,TGTGCCAGCAGCCAAGAGGCACTCGGATTGGTAGATGAGCAGTTCTTC
TRBV30,TRBJ2-3,TRBD2,.,CAWLAAGGTDAQYF,TGTGCCTGGTTAGCCGCGGGGGGGACAGACGCCCAGTATTTT
TRBV7-6,TRBJ2-3,.,few,CASSQSPGTLADTQYF,TGTGCCAGCAGCCAAAGCCCCGGGACGCTCGCAGATACGCAGTATTTT
TRBV21-1,TRBJ2-7,.,few,CASSKSPGLSEQYF,TGTGCCAGCAGCAAATCCCCAGGGCTCTCCGAGCAGTACTTC
TRBV28,TRBJ2-7,.,.,CASSLRSSARSYEQYF,TGTGCCAGCAGTTTAAGGTCTAGCGCCCGCTCCTACGAGCAGTACTTC
TRBV7-8,TRBJ1-1,.,.,CASSPLLNTEAFF,TGTGCCAGCAGCCCCCTGTTGAACACTGAAGCTTTCTTT
TRBV10-3,TRBJ2-7,TRBD1,.,CAISESWDRGIKYF,TGTGCCATCAGTGAGTCCTGGGACAGGGGAATCAAGTACTTC
TRBV2,TRBJ1-1,TRBD1,.,CASSDTGQGYAEAFF,TGTGCCAGCAGTGATACGGGACAGGGGTACGCTGAAGCTTTCTTT
TRBV6-5,TRBJ2-3,.,few,CASTPRFSTDTQYF,TGTGCCAGCACCCCGAGATTTAGCACAGATACGCAGTATTTT
TRBV7-2,TRBJ2-3,TRBD2,once,CASSGPSGRALADTQYF,TGTGCCAGCAGCGGTCCTAGCGGGAGGGCCTTGGCAGATACGCAGTATTTT
TRBV4-3,TRBJ2-3,TRBD1,few,CASSARQGSADTQYF,TGCGCCAGCAGCGCCCGACAGGGGTCGGCAGATACGCAGTATTTT
TRBV5-1,TRBJ2-7,.,.,CASSLLRTRSYEQYF,TGCGCCAGCAGCTTACTAAGGACCAGGAGTTACGAGCAGTACTTC
TRBV28,TRBJ1-2,.,.,CASGRTAYTNYGYTF,TGTGCCAGCGGGCGGACAGCCTATACAAACTATGGCTACACCTTC
TRBV20-1,TRBJ2-3,TRBD1,.,CSARAPGTEYTDTQYF,TGCAGTGCTAGAGCCCCCGGGACAGAGTACACAGATACGCAGTATTTT
TRBV3-1,TRBJ2-1,.,.,CASSQGRGLYNEQFF,TGTGCCAGCAGCCAAGGGCGGGGGCTTTACAATGAGCAGTTCTTC
TRBV29-1,TRBJ2-7,.,many,CSAEGGYEQYF,TGCAGCGCCGAAGGGGGCTACGAGCAGTACTTC
TRBV25-1,TRBJ2-3,.,.,CASSALPGVGDTQYF,TGTGCCAGCAGCGCTCTCCCGGGAGTTGGTGATACGCAGTATTTT
TRBV5-1,TRBJ2-1,.,few,CASSLVLGNEQFF,TGCGCCAGCAGCTTGGTCCTAGGTAATGAGCAGTTCTTC
TRBV3-1,TRBJ2-7,TRBD2,.,CASSRTGGYEQYF,TGTGCCAGCAGCCGGACGGGGGGCTACGAGCAGTACTTC
TRBV6-4,TRBJ2-1,.,.,CATGGQRESEQFF,TGTGCCACCGGGGGACAGCGTGAAAGTGAGCAGTTCTTC
TRBV18,TRBJ2-7,.,few,CASSPDSPYEQYF,TGTGCCAGCTCGCCTGACAGCCCCTACGAGCAGTACTTC
TRBV6-1,TRBJ2-1,TRBD2,once,CASQTISSGSSNEQFF,TGTGCCAGCCAGACCATTTCTAGCGGGAGTTCCAATGAGCAGTTCTTC
TRBV18,TRBJ1-2,TRBD1,few,CASSRGTATNYGYTF,TGTGCCAGCTCACGTGGGACAGCTACTAACTATGGCTACACCTTC
TRBV7-2,TRBJ1-3,TRBD1,.,CASSLNRGSSGNTIYF,TGTGCCAGCAGCCTAAACAGGGGGAGCTCTGGAAACACCATATATTTT
TRBV7-2,TRBJ2-7,.,once,CASSLNPAYEQYF,TGTGCCAGCAGCTTAAACCCCGCCTACGAGCAGTACTTC
TRBV10-2,TRBJ1-5,.,.,CASSERQAQHF,TGCGCCAGCAGTGAACGCCAGGCCCAGCATTTT
TRBV7-2,TRBJ2-1,.,.,CASSLDIRTNEQFF,TGTGCCAGCAGCTTAGACATCCGGACCAATGAGCAGTTCTTC
TRBV5-1,TRBJ2-5,TRBD1,.,CASSLGQGYQETQYF,TGCGCCAGCAGCTTGGGACAGGGGTACCAAGAGACCCAGTACTTC
TRBV29-1,TRBJ2-3,TRBD2,.,CSVDAGGDTQYF,TGCAGCGTTGATGCGGGGGGGGATACGCAGTATTTT
TRBV6-5,TRBJ1-4,TRBD1,many,CASSYTMTGGEKLFF,TGTGCCAGCAGTTACACCATGACAGGGGGGGAAAAACTGTTTTTT
TRBV4-2,TRBJ2-3,.,few,CASSQPGPSLTDTQYF,TGTGCCAGCAGCCAGCCGGGACCTTCCCTCACAGATACGCAGTATTTT
TRBV7-2,TRBJ2-2,.,.,CASSFKQDGELFF,TGTGCCAGCAGCTTTAAACAGGACGGGGAGCTGTTTTTT
TRBV12-3/TRBV12-4,TRBJ2-3,.,once,CASSSSPRNGYSTDTQYF,TGTGCCAGCAGTTCCTCCCCTAGGAATGGGTATAGCACAGATACGCAGTATTTT